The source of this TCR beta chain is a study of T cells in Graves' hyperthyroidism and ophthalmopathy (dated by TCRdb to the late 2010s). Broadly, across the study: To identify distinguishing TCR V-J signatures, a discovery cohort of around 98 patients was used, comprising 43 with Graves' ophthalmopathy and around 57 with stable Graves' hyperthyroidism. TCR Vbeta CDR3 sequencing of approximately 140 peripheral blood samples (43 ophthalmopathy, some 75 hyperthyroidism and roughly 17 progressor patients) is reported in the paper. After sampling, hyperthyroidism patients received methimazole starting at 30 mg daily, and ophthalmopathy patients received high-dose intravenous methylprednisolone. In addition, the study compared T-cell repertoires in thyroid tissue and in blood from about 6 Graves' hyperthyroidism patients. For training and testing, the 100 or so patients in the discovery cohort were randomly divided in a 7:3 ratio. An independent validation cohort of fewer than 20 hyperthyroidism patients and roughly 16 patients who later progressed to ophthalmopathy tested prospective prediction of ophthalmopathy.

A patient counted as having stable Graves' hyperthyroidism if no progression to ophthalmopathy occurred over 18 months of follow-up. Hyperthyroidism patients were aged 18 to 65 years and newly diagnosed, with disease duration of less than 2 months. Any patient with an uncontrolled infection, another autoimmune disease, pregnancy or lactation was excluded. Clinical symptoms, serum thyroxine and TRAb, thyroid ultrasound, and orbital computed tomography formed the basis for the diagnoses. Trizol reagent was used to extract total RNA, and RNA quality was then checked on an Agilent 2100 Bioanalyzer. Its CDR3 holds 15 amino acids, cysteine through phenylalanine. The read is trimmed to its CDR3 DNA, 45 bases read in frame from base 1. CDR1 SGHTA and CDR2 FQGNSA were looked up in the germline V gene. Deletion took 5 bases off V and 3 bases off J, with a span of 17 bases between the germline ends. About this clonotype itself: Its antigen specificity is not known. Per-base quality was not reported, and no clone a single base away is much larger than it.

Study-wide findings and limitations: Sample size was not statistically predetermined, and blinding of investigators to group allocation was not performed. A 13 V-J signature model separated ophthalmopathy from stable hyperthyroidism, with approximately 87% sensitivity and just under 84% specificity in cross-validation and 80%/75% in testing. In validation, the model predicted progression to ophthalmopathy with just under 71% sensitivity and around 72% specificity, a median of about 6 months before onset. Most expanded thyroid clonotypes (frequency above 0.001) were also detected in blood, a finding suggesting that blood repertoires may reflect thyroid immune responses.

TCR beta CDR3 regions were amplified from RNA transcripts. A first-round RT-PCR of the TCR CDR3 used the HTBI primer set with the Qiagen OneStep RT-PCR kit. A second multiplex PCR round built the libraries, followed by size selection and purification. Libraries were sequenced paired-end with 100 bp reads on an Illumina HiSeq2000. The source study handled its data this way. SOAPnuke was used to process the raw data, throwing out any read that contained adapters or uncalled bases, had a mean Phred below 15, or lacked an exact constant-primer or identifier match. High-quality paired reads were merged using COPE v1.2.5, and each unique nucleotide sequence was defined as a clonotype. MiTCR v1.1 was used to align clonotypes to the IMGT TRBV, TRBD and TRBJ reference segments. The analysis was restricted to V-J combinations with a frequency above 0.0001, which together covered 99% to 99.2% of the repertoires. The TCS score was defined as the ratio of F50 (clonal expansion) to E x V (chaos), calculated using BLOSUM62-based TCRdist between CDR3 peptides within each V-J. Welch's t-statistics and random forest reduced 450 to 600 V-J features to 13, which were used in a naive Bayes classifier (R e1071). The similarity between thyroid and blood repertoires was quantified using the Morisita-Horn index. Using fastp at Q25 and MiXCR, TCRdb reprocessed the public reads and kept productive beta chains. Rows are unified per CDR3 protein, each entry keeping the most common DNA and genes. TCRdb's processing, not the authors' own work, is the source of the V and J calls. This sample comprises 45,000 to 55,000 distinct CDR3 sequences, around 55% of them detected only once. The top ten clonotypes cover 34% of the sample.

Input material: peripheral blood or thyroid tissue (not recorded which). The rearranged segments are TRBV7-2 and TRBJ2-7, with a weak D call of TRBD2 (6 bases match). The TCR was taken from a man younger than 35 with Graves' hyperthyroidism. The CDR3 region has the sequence CASSQDLNGGYEQYF. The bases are TGTGCCAGCAGCCAAGATCTGAACGGGGGCTACGAGCAGTACTTC.